This T cell receptor beta chain was captured in a study of T cells after yellow fever vaccination. Study-wide background: SMART-Seq v4 Ultra Low Input handled preparation of low-cell-number fractions.

The germline V and J ends were trimmed by 1 base and 7 bases, with 9 bases remaining between them. CDR3 length: 13 amino acids. CDR1 KGHSH and CDR2 LQKENI come from the germline V gene. Template-switching 5'RACE yielded the TCR cDNA; a universal primer site and UMIs were added in the process. TCRdb reprocessed the 5' RACE reads via MiXCR and lists one record per CDR3 protein. The sample lists some 420,000 distinct CDR3 sequences, about 19% occurring once. This clonotype was observed a handful of times. The chain recombines TRBV18 with TRBJ2-3; no reliable D call. Sequenced material: PBMCs, taken before the yellow fever booster vaccination. The receptor was isolated from a man younger than 35 who received the YFV17D yellow fever vaccine. CDR3 coding DNA: TGTGCCAGCTCACCACTGGTAGATAATACGCAGTATTTT. Amino acid sequence: CASSPLVDNTQYF.